A single sample gave rise to the 26 T cell receptor beta chains below, sequenced in a study of cytomegalovirus exposure and HLA in healthy donors. The PCR was carried out with 60 Vbeta primers and 13 Jbeta primers. The table came from immunoSEQ multiplex PCR; TCRdb's copy has only in-frame clones and leaves some out. The sample consists of more than 85,000 clones, around 76% of them appearing once. The sample comprised PBMCs. These receptor sequences come from a man aged 40-49 years in good health and CMV-seropositive.

The V call is TRBV2, the J call TRBJ2-5; D remains unclear. CDR1 SNHLY and CDR2 FYNNEI come from the germline V gene. Trimming left V 5 bases short and J 11 bases short, with 18 bases between. CDR3 length equals 13 residues. CDR3 amino acids: CASSMLELSEQYF. The CDR3 DNA sequence: TGTGCCAGCAGTATGCTCGAATTATCGGAGCAGTACTTC.

The chain joins TRBV28 to TRBJ2-5; TRBD2 agrees at 14 bases. The CDR3 is 17 residues long. V was clipped by 5 bases and J by 5 bases; unmatched bases: 10. Germline V gene lookup returns CDR1 MDHEN and CDR2 SYDVKM. The CDR3 loop is CASSDATSGRARETQYF. In DNA form, the CDR3 reads TGTGCCAGCAGTGACGCGACTAGCGGGAGGGCGCGGGAGACCCAGTACTTC.

The rearrangement joins TRBV28 to TRBJ2-5; D ambiguous. Germline CDR1 and CDR2: MDHEN and SYDVKM. Trimming stripped 6 bases from V and 4 bases from J, with 9 bases between. CDR3 size: 12 residues. The CDR3 here is CASSTTLETQYF. The CDR3 DNA reads TGTGCCAGCAGCACTACTCTAGAGACCCAGTACTTC.

V usage is TRBV25-1 and J usage is TRBJ1-2; 7 nucleotides line up with TRBD1. The CDR3 spans 13 residues. The germline CDR1 and CDR2 sequences are MGHDK and SYGVNS. With 6 bases clipped from V and 5 bases from J, the junction kept 6 bases outside the gene matches. The CDR3 loop is CASRETGSYGYTF. DNA for the CDR3: TGTGCCAGCAGAGAGACAGGGTCATATGGCTACACCTTC.

This rearrangement joins TRBV7-9 to TRBJ2-1; 8 bases align to TRBD2. CDR3 length: 15 amino acids. Germline CDR1 and CDR2: SEHNR and FQNEAQ (reference sequence). J lost 4 bases, V lost 5 bases, and 7 bases had no gene match. CDR3 region: CASSPGRAKYNEQFF. CDR3 in DNA: TGTGCCAGCAGCCCCGGGAGGGCCAAGTACAATGAGCAGTTCTTC.

This clone was counted only a few times. The rearrangement links TRBV18 to TRBJ2-1; a possible D gene is TRBD1 (6 bases). The V end lost 4 bases, the J end lost 7 bases, and 11 bases lay between the germline ends. This CDR3 spans 13 amino acids. Germline V CDR1 and CDR2: KGHSH, LQKENI. As DNA, the CDR3 is TGTGCCAGCTCACAGGCCACAGGGAATGAGCAGTTCTTC. It encodes CASSQATGNEQFF.

The rearrangement uses TRBV30 and TRBJ1-2; TRBD1 matches at 7 bases. Germline V gene data show CDR1 as GTSNPN and CDR2 as SVGIG (reference sequence). This CDR3 region has 11 residues. V dropped 1 base and J dropped 10; count of bases not matched to a gene: 3. The CDR3 reads CAWSAGQTYTF. The CDR3 DNA is TGTGCCTGGAGTGCGGGACAGACCTACACCTTC.

V gene TRBV10-3 combines with J gene TRBJ2-7; 12 bases are shared with TRBD2. The CDR3 spans 20 residues. Trimming removed 2 bases from V and 0 bases from J; junction bases left unmatched: 14. Germline V lookup: CDR1 ENHRY, CDR2 SYGVKD. Written as DNA, the CDR3 is TGTGCCATCAGTGAGGTTTGGAGACTAGCGGGAGAGGGATCCTCCTACGAGCAGTACTTC. Residues: CAISEVWRLAGEGSSYEQYF.

The chain joins TRBV11-2 to TRBJ1-4, with D maybe TRBD1 (6 bases). Germline CDR1 is SGHAT and CDR2 is FQNNGV. With 5 bases removed from V and 3 bases from J, the gap between germline ends came to 13 bases. This CDR3 is 15 amino acids long. CDR3 nucleotide sequence: TGTGCCAGCAGCCCTGGACAGAAGTCTAATGAAAAACTGTTTTTT. Translated, it gives CASSPGQKSNEKLFF.

This clone was recorded a few times. This chain links TRBV7-2 with TRBJ2-7; D is possibly TRBD2 (6 bases). Trimming stripped 6 bases from V and 0 bases from J, with 12 bases between. The CDR3 spans 14 residues. Germline V gives CDR1 SGHTA, CDR2 FQGNSA. Written as DNA, the CDR3 is TGTGCCAGCAGTTACAGCGGGTCCTCCTACGAGCAGTACTTC. It is translated as CASSYSGSSYEQYF.

The gene calls are TRBV18 and TRBJ2-1; tentative D call: TRBD1 (6 bases). CDR3 length: 17 amino acids. CDR1 is KGHSH and CDR2 is LQKENI in the germline V gene. The V and J ends lost 3 bases and 0 bases respectively, with 15 bases between them. CDR3 nucleotide sequence: TGTGCCAGCTCACCTAAAAAGGGGGATTCCTCCTACAATGAGCAGTTCTTC. Protein product: CASSPKKGDSSYNEQFF.

The rearrangement uses TRBV9 and TRBJ2-5, with TRBD1 matching 9 bases. In germline, CDR1 is SGDLS, CDR2 YYNGEE. Germline trimming cut 6 bases from V and 5 bases from J; bases unmatched to any gene: 8. This CDR3 contains 14 residues. The chain's CDR3 is CASNRQGGGETQYF. The CDR3 DNA reads as TGTGCCAGCAACAGACAGGGGGGGGGCGAGACCCAGTACTTC.

V usage is TRBV2 and J usage is TRBJ2-2; a weak D match, TRBD2 (5 bases). The CDR3 runs 15 residues. Germline-derived CDR1 and CDR2 are SNHLY and FYNNEI. Trimming pared 4 bases from V and 8 bases from J, leaving 17 bases between. The CDR3 here is CASSVMASRGGELFF. The CDR3 DNA reads TGTGCCAGCAGTGTGATGGCCTCGAGAGGGGGGGAGCTGTTTTTT.

This clone was observed a few times. J is TRBJ1-5 and V is TRBV19; 7 bases are shared with TRBD1. With 6 bases clipped from V and 5 bases from J, the junction kept 7 bases outside the gene matches. CDR1 is LNHDA and CDR2 is SQIVND in the germline V gene (reference sequence). CDR3 size: 14 residues. In DNA, the CDR3 is TGTGCCAGTAGATTTACAGGGGCGGATCAGCCCCAGCATTTT. Its protein is CASRFTGADQPQHF. Full variable domain (remainder filled in from reference TRBV19 and TRBJ1-5): DGGITQSPKYLFRKEGQNVTLSCEQNLNHDAMYWYRQDPGQGLRLIYYSQIVNDFQKGDIAEGYSVSREKKESFPLTVTSAQKNPTAFYLCASRFTGADQPQHFGDGTRLSIL.

This sequence joins TRBV12-5 and TRBJ1-5; a possible D gene is TRBD1 (6 bases). This CDR3 comprises 13 residues. The germline V and J ends were trimmed by 7 bases and 4 bases, with 11 bases remaining between them. Germline-derived CDR1 and CDR2 are LGHNT and FRNRAP. DNA for the CDR3: TGTGCTAGTGCAGAGAGGGGGAATCAGCCCCAGCATTTT. Its translation: CASAERGNQPQHF. The entire variable domain, with the rest obtained from reference TRBV12-5 and TRBJ1-5, is as follows: DARVTQTPRHKVTEMGQEVTMRCQPILGHNTVFWYRQTMMQGLELLAYFRNRAPLDDSGMPKDRFSAEMPDATLATLKIQPSEPRDSAVYFCASAERGNQPQHFGDGTRLSIL.

This clone counts as medium-sized (0.01 to 0.1%). V gene TRBV11-3 combines with J gene TRBJ1-1; 8 bases line up with TRBD1. CDR3 length: 16 amino acids. Germline values: CDR1 SGHNT, CDR2 YENEEA. V trimming: 0 bases; J trimming: 4 bases; junction bases outside the gene matches: 7. The CDR3 coding sequence is TGTGCCAGCAGCTTAGATGGTAGACAGGGGAGCACTGAAGCTTTCTTT. Translating it yields CASSLDGRQGSTEAFF.

The chain couples TRBV5-1 to TRBJ2-1; the match to TRBD2 covers 13 bases. CDR1 is SGHRS and CDR2 is YFSETQ in the germline V gene. The CDR3 contains 18 residues. With 5 bases clipped from V and 0 bases from J, the junction kept 8 bases outside the gene matches. The CDR3 DNA sequence: TGCGCCAGCAGACCGGGACTAGCGGGACCATACTCCTACAATGAGCAGTTCTTC. As protein: CASRPGLAGPYSYNEQFF.

This clone was seen only a few times. This sequence joins TRBV27 and TRBJ2-2; possibly TRBD1 for D (5 bases). V dropped 7 bases and J dropped 6 bases, with 15 bases sitting between them. Germline loops: CDR1 MNHEY, CDR2 SMNVEV (reference sequence). The CDR3 has 14 amino acids. CDR3 DNA sequence: TGTGCCAGCACCTCAGGGAATGTAGCCGGGGAGCTGTTTTTT. This sequence encodes CASTSGNVAGELFF.

The chain carries TRBV5-6 and TRBJ1-4, with D tentatively TRBD1 (6 bases). The CDR3 extends over 14 amino acids. Germline CDR1 and CDR2: SGHDT and YYEEEE. Trimming left V 4 bases short and J 5 bases short, with 12 bases between. The CDR3 loop is CASSPSGTNEKLFF. DNA of the CDR3: TGTGCCAGCAGCCCCTCCGGGACAAATGAAAAACTGTTTTTT.

This clone has only one observation. J is TRBJ2-5 and V is TRBV12-5, with D possibly being TRBD2 (5 bases). V lost 8 bases and J lost 1, with 11 bases in between. This CDR3 is built from 13 residues. CDR1 is LGHNT, CDR2 FRNRAP, per germline. In DNA form, the CDR3 reads TGTGCTAGTCTCCCCAGCGGCCAAGAGACCCAGTACTTC. It encodes CASLPSGQETQYF.

This chain joins TRBV15 and TRBJ1-5; D perhaps matches TRBD1 (6 bases). The CDR3 runs 16 residues. With 0 bases removed from V and 7 bases from J, the gap between germline ends came to 16 bases. Germline CDR1 and CDR2: LNHNV and YYDKDF (reference sequence). Here the CDR3 reads CATSRDRGGADQPQHF. The CDR3 DNA is TGTGCCACCAGCAGAGATAGGGGGGGAGCAGACCAGCCCCAGCATTTT.

The J gene is TRBJ2-7, the V gene TRBV1; TRBD2 reflects the table's D call only, with no check against the DNA. TRBV1 constitutes a pseudogene. The CDR3 totals 18 residues. This chain's CDR3 is CTSSQDSIRREYPYEQYF. CDR3 nucleotide sequence: TGCACCAGCAGCCAAGATAGTATCCGGCGGGAGTACCCCTACGAGCAGTACTTC.

The rearrangement links TRBV4-3 to TRBJ1-2, with TRBD1 matching 7 bases. After removal of 0 bases from V and 8 bases from J, the junction contained 9 bases not matched to a gene. The CDR3 runs to 15 residues. Germline V CDR1 and CDR2: LGHNA, YSLEER. CDR3 in DNA: TGCGCCAGCAGCCAAGAGGAGGGGGCGATGAAAGGCTACACCTTC. Encoded protein: CASSQEEGAMKGYTF.

V and J are TRBV5-4 and TRBJ2-5; the D gene is possibly TRBD2 (5 bases). The better agreement between TRBJ2-7 and the DNA end casts doubt on the J call. From germline, CDR1 is SGHNT and CDR2 YYREEE (reference sequence). CDR3 size: 15 residues. CDR3 coding DNA: TGTGCCAGCAGCGAAATGGACTCTAAAGCCTACGAGCAGTACTTC. Amino acids: CASSEMDSKAYEQYF.

V is TRBV9 and J is TRBJ2-3, with D uncertain. The V end lost 0 bases, the J end lost 2 bases, and 7 bases lay between the germline ends. Germline values: CDR1 SGDLS, CDR2 YYNGEE. The CDR3 is 14 residues long. The CDR3 sequence is CASSVGSNTDTQYF. The CDR3 DNA is TGTGCCAGCAGCGTAGGGAGCAACACAGATACGCAGTATTTT.

This clone has just a few counts. This chain connects TRBV7-6 to TRBJ1-6, with a tentative D call TRBD1 (6 bases). The V and J ends lost 1 base and 8 bases respectively, with 9 bases between them. Germline V gene sequence: CDR1 SGHVS, CDR2 FNYEAQ. CDR3 length equals 14 residues. The CDR3 protein is CASSLDRAYSPLHF. The CDR3 nucleotides read TGTGCCAGCAGCTTAGACAGGGCCTATTCACCCCTCCACTTT. The full variable domain, its missing parts supplied by reference TRBV7-6 and TRBJ1-6, is GAGVSQSPRYKVTKRGQDVALRCDPISGHVSLYWYRQALGQGPEFLTYFNYEAQQDKSGLPNDRFSAERPEGSISTLTIQRTEQRDSAMYRCASSLDRAYSPLHFGNGTRLTVT.